What follows are 22 T cell receptor beta chains derived from one specimen sequenced in a study of tumor-infiltrating lymphocytes in primary liver carcinoma. The approximately 17-34 mg bulk tissue piece was not sorted before simultaneous RNA and DNA extraction. Constant-region priming of roughly 0.45 ug total RNA yielded TCR beta cDNA. Library construction for TCR beta comprised three nested multiplex PCR rounds performed with slightly modified ARM-PCR. Running around 10 cycles apiece, the first two PCR rounds relied on TRBV1-TRBV30 forward primers together with a C-beta reverse primer. In TCRdb, the multiplex PCR reads were re-called with MiXCR into one record per CDR3 protein. Here the sample spans more than 100,000 distinct CDR3 sequences, about two thirds being singletons. The source material was tumor-adjacent normal liver tissue. Receptors were obtained from a woman aged 55 to 70 with primary liver carcinoma and hepatitis B virus infection.

A remark on this clonotype: At one end, the junction sequence differs from germline, possibly due to a read error. The V call is TRBV6-2 or TRBV6-3, the J call TRBJ2-7; 12 nucleotides match TRBD2. Germline CDR1 reads MNHEY; CDR2 reads SVGEGT. The CDR3 runs to 20 residues. The CDR3 protein is CTSSYLRQGLTSGRMAEQYF. Here the CDR3 DNA reads TGTACCAGTAGTTACCTTAGACAGGGTTTGACTAGCGGGAGAATGGCCGAGCAGTACTTC.

This chain connects TRBV10-3 to TRBJ2-5; no reliable D call. Trimming removed 6 bases at V and 4 bases at J, with 9 bases between. The CDR3 totals 12 residues. Germline CDR1 ENHRY, CDR2 SYGVKD. The CDR3 here is CAISTVGETQYF. The CDR3 nucleotides are TGTGCCATCAGCACAGTAGGAGAGACCCAGTACTTC.

Turning to this clonotype: The conserved final phenylalanine or tryptophan is absent from the CDR3, which likely points to a read error. The chain uses TRBV6-1 and TRBJ2-7; D not certain. Per germline, CDR1 MNHNS and CDR2 SASEGT. There are 17 residues in the CDR3. V was pared by 6 bases and J by 3 bases, with 24 bases between. As DNA, the CDR3 is TGTGCCAGCAGCGGTGGATGGACCAGCGAAAATCTCTACGAGCAGTACCTC. It translates to CASSGGWTSENLYEQYL.

The genes are TRBV20-1 and TRBJ2-7, with 7 positions matching TRBD2. Germline V gives CDR1 DFQATT, CDR2 SNEGSKA (reference sequence). V was clipped by 5 bases and J by 8 bases; unmatched bases: 24. The CDR3 length is 17 residues. The CDR3 spells CSAAPVGGRGPFIKQYF. Here the CDR3 DNA reads TGCAGTGCTGCCCCGGTGGGCGGGAGAGGACCTTTTATAAAGCAGTACTTC.

Notes on this clonotype: An end of the junction does not agree with germline; a read error may underlie this. The chain uses TRBV30 and TRBJ2-7; 12 positions match TRBD1. Germline-derived CDR1 and CDR2 are GTSNPN and SVGIG (reference sequence). The CDR3 spans 13 residues. CDR3 sequence reads: CVWSWDRGREQYF. The CDR3 DNA sequence: TGTGTCTGGAGTTGGGACAGGGGGCGGGAGCAGTACTTC. The full variable domain, completed using reference TRBV30 and TRBJ2-7, is SQTIHQWPATLVQPVGSPLSLECTVEGTSNPNLYWYRQAAGRGLQLLFYSVGIGQISSEVPQNLSASRPQDRQFILSSKKLLLSDSGFYLCVWSWDRGREQYFGPGTRLTVT.

With respect to this clonotype: At one end the junction does not follow the germline gene, possibly because of a read error. The CDR3 DNA follows: TGTGCCAGCAGTCCAGCCAGGACAGGGGTCGGGAGTGAGCACTTCTTC. It translates to CASSPARTGVGSEHFF. V usage is TRBV6-5 and J usage is TRBJ2-1; 9 bases match TRBD1. Germline-derived CDR1 and CDR2 are MNHEY and SVGAGI. The CDR3 runs 16 residues.

This clonotype is a singleton in its sample. Sequence at one end of the junction differs from germline and may be a read error. The J gene is TRBJ2-4, the V gene TRBV11-2, with TRBD2 identical over 9 bases. CDR3 length: 16 amino acids. The V gene's germline CDR1 is SGHAT and CDR2 FQNNGV. This CDR3 is CASSLLREGRNHIHYF. The CDR3 DNA reads as TGTGCTAGCAGCTTACTGCGGGAGGGCCGAAACCACATTCACTACTTC. Variable domain in full (rest from reference TRBV11-2 and TRBJ2-4): EAGVAQSPRYKIIEKRQSVAFWCNPISGHATLYWYQQILGQGPKLLIQFQNNGVVDDSQLPKDRFSAERLKGVDSTLKIQPAKLEDSAVYLCASSLLREGRNHIHYFGAGTRLSVL.

Details on this clonotype: The junction departs from the called germline gene at one end, perhaps through a read error. CDR3 DNA sequence: TGTGCCTGCAGTGAAGAGACAGGAACCTACTATGGCTACACCTTC. Translating gives CACSEETGTYYGYTF. The chain carries TRBV6-1 and TRBJ1-2, with D maybe TRBD1 (6 bases). Germline V CDR1 and CDR2: MNHNS, SASEGT. There are 15 residues in the CDR3.

Turning to this clonotype: Germline is not matched at one junction end, which may reflect a read error. V and J are TRBV12-3 or TRBV12-4 and TRBJ2-1; TRBD2 aligns across 7 bases. CDR3 length equals 15 residues. This chain's CDR3 is CVSSSSGTNCNEQFF. As DNA, the CDR3 is TGTGTCAGCAGTTCATCCGGGACTAACTGCAATGAGCAGTTCTTC.

Notes on this clonotype: The junction departs from germline at one end; a sequencing error may be responsible. The chain couples TRBV10-1 to TRBJ2-5; a weak D match, TRBD2 (6 bases). The CDR3 has 14 amino acids. Germline values: CDR1 WNHNN, CDR2 SYGVQD (reference sequence). CDR3 nucleotides: TGCGTCAGCAGTGAGGATACTAGCATGGAGACCCAGTACTTC. Amino acid sequence: CVSSEDTSMETQYF.

In this sample, this clonotype is large. V and J are TRBV11-2 and TRBJ2-5; D uncertain. The V end lost 5 bases, the J end lost 2 bases, and 9 bases lay between the germline ends. CDR1 and CDR2 (germline): SGHAT, FQNNGV. CDR3 length equals 13 residues. CDR3 nucleotide sequence: TGTGCCAGCAGCGGACGGCCACAAGAGACCCAGTACTTC. Its translation is CASSGRPQETQYF.

This clonotype was seen at least ten times. CDR3 in DNA: TGTGCCAGCAGCTTGGTCGGCAGCACGGGGACTGAAGCTTTCTTT. It specifies CASSLVGSTGTEAFF. The chain employs TRBV5-4 and TRBJ1-1; unclear D gene. The ends were cut back, 0 bases at V and 5 bases at J, with 14 bases in the middle. This CDR3 has 15 residues. Germline V CDR1 and CDR2: SGHNT, YYREEE (reference sequence).

Worth noting for this clonotype: At one end, the junction sequence differs from germline, possibly due to a read error. The J gene is TRBJ2-7, the V gene TRBV12-3 or TRBV12-4; D gene uncertain. CDR3 length equals 15 residues. In DNA, the CDR3 is TGTGCCTGCAGTTCCCATTTCCCGGGCACCTACGAGCAGTACTTC. Protein sequence: CACSSHFPGTYEQYF.

This clonotype was detected many times. The genes are TRBV6-5 and TRBJ1-1; 8 bases match TRBD1. Trimming at V came to 7 bases and at J to 1 base, leaving 8 bases not matched to a gene. The CDR3 is 15 amino acids. Per the germline V gene, CDR1 is MNHEY and CDR2 is SVGAGI. In DNA form, the CDR3 reads TGTGCCAGCACTAGGACAGGGTCGTCGAACACTGAAGCTTTCTTT. Translation gives CASTRTGSSNTEAFF.

Points on this clonotype: The conserved final phenylalanine or tryptophan is absent from the CDR3, which likely points to a read error. The genes are TRBV29-1 and TRBJ2-1; possible D gene TRBD2, 6 bases. The CDR3 sequence is 12 residues long. Germline CDR1 SQVTM, CDR2 ANQGSEA. DNA for the CDR3: TGCAGCGTTCGGGGGTTCAACAAAGAGCAGTTCCTC. Protein sequence: CSVRGFNKEQFL.

This clonotype was counted between two and nine times. Just one base apart from a much larger clone, this may be a read error. This chain connects TRBV28 to TRBJ1-5, with 8 bases matching TRBD1. Near its end, the DNA agrees better with TRBJ2-3, so the J call may be wrong. The CDR3 sequence is 15 residues long. CDR1 and CDR2 (germline): MDHEN, SYDVKM. DNA for the CDR3: TGTGCCAGCGGACTGGGCAGGGGGCTGGTTTTGCCCCAGTATTTT. As protein: CASGLGRGLVLPQYF.

Comments on this clonotype: This CDR3 fails to terminate in the conserved phenylalanine or tryptophan, so it likely reflects a read error. Because the CDR3's place on the DNA is in doubt, the DNA is left out and the CDR3 is given as listed by TCRdb. This rearrangement joins TRBV11-2 to TRBJ1-1; TRBD1, the D gene given by the table, was not confirmed from the DNA. Germline V CDR1 and CDR2: SGHAT, FQNNGV. The CDR3 has 20 amino acids, counting both end residues. CDR3 amino acids: CASSPHQHGHLRFWGCEACS.

This clonotype was observed many times. The chain employs TRBV29-1 and TRBJ1-1; tentative D call: TRBD1 (6 bases). CDR1 is SQVTM and CDR2 is ANQGSEA in the germline V gene. The V end was cut by 4 bases, the J end by 7 bases, with 16 bases between. The CDR3 has 13 amino acids. The CDR3 DNA reads as TGCAGCGTTGCCGATGGGGGCGGATATGAAGCTTTCTTT. Amino acids: CSVADGGGYEAFF.

This clonotype was seen at least ten times. CDR3 bases: TGTGCCAGCCGCCTGGGGGGGGGAGGTGAAAAACTGTTTTTT. Translating gives CASRLGGGGEKLFF. The V gene is TRBV6-6, the J gene TRBJ1-4; D is perhaps TRBD1 (5 bases). The CDR3 spans 14 residues. Germline assignment: CDR1 MNHNY and CDR2 SVGAGI (reference sequence). V lost 8 bases, J lost 7 bases, and 17 bases lay in between.

For this clonotype: This may arise from a read error, as a much more abundant clone is one base away. No conserved phenylalanine or tryptophan ends this CDR3, so it is likely a read error. V gene TRBV5-1 combines with J gene TRBJ2-7; D tentatively reads TRBD1 or TRBD2 (6 bases each). The V end was cut by 0 bases, the J end by 4 bases, with 23 bases between. The CDR3 length is 18 residues. Germline V gives CDR1 SGHRS, CDR2 YFSETQ. CDR3 nucleotides: TGCGCCAGCAGCTTGGACCATTCGAGGGGGGACTTATCGTACGAGCAGTACCTC. It specifies CASSLDHSRGDLSYEQYL.

Remarks on this clonotype: A read error may be the cause here, since a much bigger clone is one base away. The genes are TRBV30 and TRBJ1-6; no firm D call. The germline gives CDR1 GTSNPN, CDR2 SVGIG (reference sequence). There are 13 residues in the CDR3. This CDR3 is CVWSVPLGSPLHF. The DNA for the CDR3 is TGTGTCTGGAGTGTACCACTCGGATCACCCCTCCACTTT.

This chain links TRBV5-1 with TRBJ2-5; D possibly corresponds to TRBD1 (6 bases). Trimming took off 7 bases at V and 5 bases at J, with 24 bases between the two ends. CDR3 size: 16 residues. Germline loops: CDR1 SGHRS, CDR2 YFSETQ. The CDR3 sequence: CASGPGQIREKETQYF. The DNA of the CDR3 is TGCGCCAGCGGCCCTGGACAGATAAGGGAGAAGGAGACCCAGTACTTC.